These 26 T cell receptor beta chains share one sample of origin, sequenced in a study of blood T cell repertoires in COVID-19. Assay: immunoSEQ multiplex PCR; the TCRdb copy retains only in-frame clones and omits some. The data hold 90,000 to 110,000 clones, with around 90% observed a single time. Sequencing input: peripheral blood. Receptors originate from a human donor in a cohort sampled during active COVID-19.

The chain uses TRBV7-8 and TRBJ2-1, with 8 bases lining up with TRBD1. V lost 5 bases to trimming and J lost 1 base; unmatched junction nucleotides: 7. The CDR3 runs 16 residues. Germline values: CDR1 SGHVS, CDR2 FQNEAQ. The CDR3 DNA sequence: TGTGCCAGCAGCCCTCCTGACAGGGGATCCTACAATGAGCAGTTCTTC. It encodes CASSPPDRGSYNEQFF.

V and J are TRBV5-1 and TRBJ2-3, with 13 bases aligning to TRBD2. The germline CDR1 and CDR2 sequences are SGHRS and YFSETQ. V trimming: 4 bases; J trimming: 0 bases; junction bases outside the gene matches: 11. This CDR3 has 19 residues. The CDR3 loop reads CASSPGLAGPFPSTDTQYF. CDR3 DNA sequence: TGCGCCAGCAGCCCGGGACTAGCGGGACCGTTTCCTAGCACAGATACGCAGTATTTT.

This clone has a single count. The chain recombines TRBV3-1 (or the pseudogene TRBV3-2) with TRBJ1-1, with D maybe TRBD1 (5 bases). The V gene lost 3 bases and the J gene lost 4 bases, with 12 bases spanning the gap. CDR1 LGHDT and CDR2 YNNKEL come from the germline V gene (reference sequence). This CDR3 has 14 residues. The CDR3 spells CASSQIRRATEAFF. CDR3 DNA: TGTGCCAGCAGCCAGATCCGCAGGGCCACTGAAGCTTTCTTT.

The gene calls are TRBV7-2 and TRBJ2-3, with 11 bases lining up with TRBD1. CDR1 SGHTA and CDR2 FQGNSA come from the germline V gene. J gave up 3 bases and V 5 bases, and 4 bases lay outside the gene matches. The CDR3 spans 15 residues. Written as DNA, the CDR3 is TGTGCCAGCAGCACGGACAGGGGGCGGACAGATACGCAGTATTTT. It encodes CASSTDRGRTDTQYF. Full variable domain (missing parts from reference TRBV7-2 and TRBJ2-3): GAGVSQSPSNKVTEKGKDVELRCDPISGHTALYWYRQSLGQGLEFLIYFQGNSAPDKSGLPSDRFSAERTGGSVSTLTIQRTQQEDSAVYLCASSTDRGRTDTQYFGPGTRLTVL.

This clone was seen more than once but under ten times. This chain uses TRBV19 with TRBJ2-7; TRBD2 aligns across 7 bases. Germline CDR1 LNHDA, CDR2 SQIVND (reference sequence). The J segment lost 4 bases and the V segment lost 1 base, leaving 7 bases of the junction unmatched. The CDR3 is 15 residues long. The CDR3 loop is CASSIVWGGYYEQYF. Written as DNA, the CDR3 is TGTGCCAGTAGTATAGTCTGGGGGGGATATTACGAGCAGTACTTC. Together with reference TRBV19 and TRBJ2-7, the CDR3 gives the full variable domain: DGGITQSPKYLFRKEGQNVTLSCEQNLNHDAMYWYRQDPGQGLRLIYYSQIVNDFQKGDIAEGYSVSREKKESFPLTVTSAQKNPTAFYLCASSIVWGGYYEQYFGPGTRLTVT.

V usage is TRBV5-4 and J usage is TRBJ2-1, with 7 bases fitting TRBD2. The germline V gene encodes CDR1 SGHNT and CDR2 YYREEE (reference sequence). CDR3 length: 15 residues. V shed 1 base, J shed 8 bases, and the junction held 9 bases outside the gene matches. CDR3 region: CASSLRASGKHEQFF. The CDR3 DNA reads TGTGCCAGCAGCTTGAGGGCTAGCGGAAAACATGAGCAGTTCTTC.

J is TRBJ2-4 and V is TRBV6-5; no definite D call. This CDR3 has 14 amino acids. Trimming took 7 bases from V and 0 from J, leaving 10 bases between them. Germline V CDR1 and CDR2: MNHEY, SVGAGI. CDR3 amino acids: CASMTGIAKNIQYF. CDR3 nucleotide sequence: TGTGCCAGCATGACGGGTATAGCCAAAAACATTCAGTACTTC.

In DNA, the CDR3 is TGTGCCAGTAGTATACATTCAGGCATTGGACACCCGGGCAATCAGCCCCAGCATTTT. This codes for CASSIHSGIGHPGNQPQHF. The rearrangement links TRBV19 to TRBJ1-5; TRBD1 is a possible D gene (5 bases). Looked up from germline, CDR1 is LNHDA and CDR2 is SQIVND (reference sequence). Trimming removed 2 bases from V and 2 bases from J, with 22 bases in between. The length of the CDR3 is 19 residues.

The gene calls are TRBV27 and TRBJ2-7, with 8 bases matching TRBD1. Per the germline V gene, CDR1 is MNHEY and CDR2 is SMNVEV (reference sequence). This CDR3 has 15 amino acids. Losses at the gene ends were 2 bases for V and 2 bases for J; bases not matched to a gene: 5. The CDR3: CASSLGTGRTYEQYF. As DNA, the CDR3 is TGTGCCAGCAGTTTAGGGACAGGAAGAACCTACGAGCAGTACTTC.

Comments on this clone: The same CDR3 is also encoded by other DNA sequences in this sample. The chain is built from TRBV18 and TRBJ2-7, with a weak D call TRBD2 (6 bases). This CDR3 is 11 amino acids long. V was cut by 3 bases and J by 6 bases, with 6 bases left in between. Per germline, CDR1 KGHSH and CDR2 LQKENI. The CDR3 bases are TGTGCCAGCTCACCGGGGGGCGAGCAGTACTTC. The encoded protein is CASSPGGEQYF.

The chain couples TRBV11-2 to TRBJ2-2; TRBD2 matches at 7 bases. Germline values: CDR1 SGHAT, CDR2 FQNNGV. The CDR3 loop spans 17 amino acids. V lost 4 bases to trimming and J lost 5 bases; unmatched junction nucleotides: 13. The CDR3 sequence: CASSSLRVGGRTGELFF. In nucleotides, the CDR3 is TGTGCCAGCAGCTCCTTGAGGGTCGGCGGGAGAACCGGGGAGCTGTTTTTT.

This chain joins TRBV19 and TRBJ1-3; unclear D gene. This CDR3 spans 13 amino acids. Germline CDR1 is LNHDA and CDR2 is SQIVND (reference sequence). V lost 7 bases to trimming and J lost 4 bases, with 11 bases between them. CDR3 region: CASTTPKGNTIYF. CDR3 DNA sequence: TGTGCCAGTACCACGCCTAAGGGAAACACCATATATTTT.

This chain uses TRBV4-1 with TRBJ1-2; the match to TRBD1 covers 7 bases. The J segment lost 4 bases and the V segment lost 5 bases, leaving 4 bases of the junction unmatched. This CDR3 has 13 residues. Per the germline V gene, CDR1 is MGHRA and CDR2 is YSYEKL. In DNA form, the CDR3 reads TGCGCCAGCAGCGTCCGGGACAGCTATGGCTACACCTTC. Protein sequence: CASSVRDSYGYTF.

The V and J genes are TRBV14 and TRBJ2-1; no clear D. The CDR3 runs to 15 residues. Per the germline V gene, CDR1 is SGHDN and CDR2 is FVKESK. V was clipped by 0 bases and J by 8 bases, with 14 bases between them. The CDR3 sequence: CASSQDSWRSDEQFF. DNA for the CDR3: TGTGCCAGCAGCCAAGATTCTTGGCGCAGCGATGAGCAGTTCTTC.

The chain couples TRBV5-4 to TRBJ1-1; 9 positions match TRBD1. After removal of 4 bases from V and 4 bases from J, the junction contained 11 bases not matched to a gene. This CDR3 region has 16 residues. The germline V gene has CDR1 SGHNT and CDR2 YYREEE (reference sequence). The CDR3 coding sequence is TGTGCCAGCAGCGTGAAAACAGGGGGCGCGTTCACTGAAGCTTTCTTT. Residues: CASSVKTGGAFTEAFF.

As for this clone: One end of the junction varies from germline; a read error may be responsible. The genes are TRBV5-6 and TRBJ1-2; 7 bases are shared with TRBD1. Germline V gives CDR1 SGHDT, CDR2 YYEEEE. This CDR3 comprises 14 residues. CDR3 region: CASIITGANYGCTF. CDR3 sequence (DNA): TGTGCCAGCATCATAACAGGGGCCAACTATGGCTGCACCTTC.

The rearrangement uses TRBV7-2 and TRBJ2-7; 10 positions agree with TRBD2. V was clipped by 0 bases and J by 2 bases; unmatched bases: 7. Per the germline V gene, CDR1 is SGHTA and CDR2 is FQGNSA. The CDR3 contains 17 residues. The CDR3 DNA reads as TGTGCCAGCAGCTTAGCTCCGCTAGCGGGAGAGACCTACGAGCAGTACTTC. Translating it yields CASSLAPLAGETYEQYF.

The V and J genes are TRBV4-1 and TRBJ1-2; D is unclear. V lost 0 bases, J lost 7 bases, and 12 bases lay in between. The CDR3 covers 14 residues. Germline V CDR1 and CDR2: MGHRA, YSYEKL. CDR3 sequence: CASSQDLQSGGYTF. In nucleotides, the CDR3 is TGCGCCAGCAGCCAAGATCTTCAGTCGGGTGGCTACACCTTC.

The chain is built from TRBV30 and TRBJ2-3, with 11 bases fitting TRBD2. Germline-derived CDR1 and CDR2 are GTSNPN and SVGIG (reference sequence). Trimming removed 2 bases from V and 1 base from J; junction bases left unmatched: 14. The length of the CDR3 is 19 residues. CDR3 coding DNA: TGTGCCTGGAGTCATCGGACTAGCGGGCCCCCGCGAGGCACAGATACGCAGTATTTT. Amino acid sequence: CAWSHRTSGPPRGTDTQYF. The full variable domain, its missing parts supplied by reference TRBV30 and TRBJ2-3, is SQTIHQWPATLVQPVGSPLSLECTVEGTSNPNLYWYRQAAGRGLQLLFYSVGIGQISSEVPQNLSASRPQDRQFILSSKKLLLSDSGFYLCAWSHRTSGPPRGTDTQYFGPGTRLTVL.

This chain connects TRBV7-9 to TRBJ1-5; D uncertain. CDR3 length: 13 residues. The germline CDR1 and CDR2 sequences are SEHNR and FQNEAQ (reference sequence). V was pared by 5 bases and J by 9 bases, with 14 bases between. CDR3 in DNA: TGTGCCAGCAGCCGTGAATCCCAGCGGCCCCAGCATTTT. This encodes CASSRESQRPQHF. Variable domain in full (rest from reference TRBV7-9 and TRBJ1-5): DTGVSQNPRHKITKRGQNVTFRCDPISEHNRLYWYRQTLGQGPEFLTYFQNEAQLEKSRLLSDRFSAERPKGSFSTLEIQRTEQGDSAMYLCASSRESQRPQHFGDGTRLSIL.

The chain links TRBV24-1 to TRBJ1-3, with D possibly TRBD1 on 6 matching bases. The CDR3 covers 14 residues. V was cut by 10 bases and J by 0 bases, with 12 bases left in between. Per germline, CDR1 KGHDR and CDR2 SFDVKD. The CDR3 nucleotides read TGTGCCACTCCCATCAGGGGCTCTGGAAACACCATATATTTT. Translated: CATPIRGSGNTIYF.

This clone has only one observation. The DNA of the CDR3 is TGTGCCAGCAGGGACAGGGGTACCGGGGAGCTGTTTTTT. It translates to CASRDRGTGELFF. V gene TRBV12-3 or TRBV12-4 combines with J gene TRBJ2-2, with 9 bases aligning to TRBD1. There are 13 residues in the CDR3. Unmatched junction bases numbered 1, after V lost 6 bases and J lost 5 bases.

This clone was observed a few times. The rearrangement joins TRBV14 to TRBJ1-1; 7 positions agree with TRBD1. The junction had 5 bases not matched to a gene; V was cut back by 4 bases and J by 3 bases. The CDR3 length is 14 residues. CDR1 is SGHDN and CDR2 is FVKESK in the germline V gene. CDR3 amino acids: CASSLGTAHTEAFF. The CDR3 DNA sequence: TGTGCCAGCAGCCTCGGGACAGCCCACACTGAAGCTTTCTTT.

Written as DNA, the CDR3 is TGTGCCAGCAGTAATGGACAGGCCTACGAGCAGTACTTC. This encodes CASSNGQAYEQYF. V gene TRBV6-5 combines with J gene TRBJ2-7, with 7 bases aligning to TRBD1. V lost 5 bases to trimming and J lost 2 bases; unmatched junction nucleotides: 3. CDR3 size: 13 residues. Germline loops: CDR1 MNHEY, CDR2 SVGAGI.

The rearrangement links TRBV12-3 or TRBV12-4 to TRBJ2-3; a weak D match, TRBD2 (5 bases). The CDR3 has 13 residues. The V and J ends lost 4 bases and 4 bases respectively, with 9 bases between them. This CDR3 reads CASSSSSADTQYF. Here the CDR3 DNA reads TGTGCCAGCAGTTCTAGTAGCGCAGATACGCAGTATTTT.

On this clone: The same CDR3 arises from other DNA sequences in this sample as well. This chain uses TRBV7-2 with TRBJ2-7; 9 bases match TRBD1. Germline assignment: CDR1 SGHTA and CDR2 FQGNSA. The junction had 1 base not matched to a gene; V was cut back by 1 base and J by 3 bases. The CDR3 covers 14 residues. In DNA, the CDR3 is TGTGCCAGCAGCTTAGTGGGACAGGGCTACGAGCAGTACTTC. As protein: CASSLVGQGYEQYF.